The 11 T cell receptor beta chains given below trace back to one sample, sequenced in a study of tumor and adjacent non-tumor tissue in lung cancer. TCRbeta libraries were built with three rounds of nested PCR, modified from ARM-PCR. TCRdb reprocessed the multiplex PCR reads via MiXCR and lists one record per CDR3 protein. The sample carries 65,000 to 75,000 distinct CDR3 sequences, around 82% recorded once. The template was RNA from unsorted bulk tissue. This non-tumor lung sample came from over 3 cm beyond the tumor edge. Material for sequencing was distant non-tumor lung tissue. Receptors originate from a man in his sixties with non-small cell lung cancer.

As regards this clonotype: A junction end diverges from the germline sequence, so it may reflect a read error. For the CDR3, the DNA is TGTGTCAGCAATCAGGCACTAGCGAGCACAGATACGCAGTATTTT. Amino acids: CVSNQALASTDTQYF. The genes are TRBV28 and TRBJ2-3; the match to TRBD2 covers 7 bases. The CDR3 loop spans 15 amino acids. Germline V CDR1 and CDR2: MDHEN, SYDVKM.

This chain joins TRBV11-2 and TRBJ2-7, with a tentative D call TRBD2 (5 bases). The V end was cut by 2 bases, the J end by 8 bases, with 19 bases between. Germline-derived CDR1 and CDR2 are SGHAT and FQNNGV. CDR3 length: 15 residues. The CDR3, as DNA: TGTGCCAGCAGCTTATATTGCGGGCGGCTCGACAAGCAGTACTTC. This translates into CASSLYCGRLDKQYF.

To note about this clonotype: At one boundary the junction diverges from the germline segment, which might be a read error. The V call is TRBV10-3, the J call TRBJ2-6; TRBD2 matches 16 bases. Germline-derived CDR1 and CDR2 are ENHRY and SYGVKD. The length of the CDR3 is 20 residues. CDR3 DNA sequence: TGTACCATCAGTGAACATGGGACTAGCGGGAGGGACTCTAGTGCCAACGTCCTGACTTTC. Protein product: CTISEHGTSGRDSSANVLTF.

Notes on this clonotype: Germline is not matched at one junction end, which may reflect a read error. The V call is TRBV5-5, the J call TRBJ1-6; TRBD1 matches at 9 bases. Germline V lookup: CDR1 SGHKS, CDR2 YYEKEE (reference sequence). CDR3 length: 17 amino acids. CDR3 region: CTSSLSGDRVYNSPLRF. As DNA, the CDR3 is TGTACCAGCAGCTTGAGCGGGGACAGGGTGTATAATTCACCCCTCCGCTTC. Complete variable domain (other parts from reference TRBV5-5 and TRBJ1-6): DAGVTQSPTHLIKTRGQQVTLRCSPISGHKSVSWYQQVLGQGPQFIFQYYEKEERGRGNFPDRFSARQFPNYSSELNVNALLLGDSALYLCTSSLSGDRVYNSPLRFGNGTRLTVT.

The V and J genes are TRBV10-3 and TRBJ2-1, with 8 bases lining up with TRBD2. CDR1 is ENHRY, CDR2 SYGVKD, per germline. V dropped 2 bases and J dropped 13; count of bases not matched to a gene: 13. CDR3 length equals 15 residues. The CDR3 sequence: CAISESGGSYNNQFF. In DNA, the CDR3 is TGTGCCATCAGTGAGAGCGGGGGCTCCTACAATAATCAGTTCTTC.

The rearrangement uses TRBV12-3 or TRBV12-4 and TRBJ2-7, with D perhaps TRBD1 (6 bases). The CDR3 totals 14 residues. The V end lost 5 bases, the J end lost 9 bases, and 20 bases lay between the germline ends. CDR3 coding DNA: TGTGCCAGCAGTACCGGGACATGGGGTCTCGGGCAGTACTTC. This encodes CASSTGTWGLGQYF.

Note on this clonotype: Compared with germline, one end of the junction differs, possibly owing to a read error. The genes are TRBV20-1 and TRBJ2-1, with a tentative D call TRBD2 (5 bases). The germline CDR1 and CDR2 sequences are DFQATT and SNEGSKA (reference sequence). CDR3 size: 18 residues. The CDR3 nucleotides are TGCAGTGCTAGAGATCGCACGGGCAGCGGAGAAAATTACAGTGAGCAGTTCTTC. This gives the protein CSARDRTGSGENYSEQFF.

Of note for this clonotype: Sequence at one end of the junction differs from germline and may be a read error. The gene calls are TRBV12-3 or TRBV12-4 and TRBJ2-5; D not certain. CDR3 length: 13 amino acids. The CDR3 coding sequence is TGTGCCAGCAGATTGTCTCCTCAAGAGACCCATTACTTC. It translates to CASRLSPQETHYF.

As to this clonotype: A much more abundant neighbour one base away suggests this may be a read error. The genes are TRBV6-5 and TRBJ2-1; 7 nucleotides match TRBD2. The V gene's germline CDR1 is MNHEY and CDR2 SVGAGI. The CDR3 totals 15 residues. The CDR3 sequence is CASSYSSSGYNEQSF. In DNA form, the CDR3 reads TGTGCCAGCAGTTACTCTTCTAGCGGATACAATGAGCAGTCCTTC.

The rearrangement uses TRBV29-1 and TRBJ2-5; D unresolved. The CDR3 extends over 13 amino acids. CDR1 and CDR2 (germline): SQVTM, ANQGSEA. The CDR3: CIIEAGVQETQYF. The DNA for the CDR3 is TGCATCATTGAAGCAGGTGTACAAGAGACCCAGTACTTC. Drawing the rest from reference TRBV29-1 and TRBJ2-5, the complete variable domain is SAVISQKPSRDICQRGTSLTIQCQVDSQVTMMFWYRQQPGQSLTLIATANQGSEATYESGFVIDKFPISRPNLTFSTLTVSNMSPEDSSIYLCIIEAGVQETQYFGPGTRLLVL.

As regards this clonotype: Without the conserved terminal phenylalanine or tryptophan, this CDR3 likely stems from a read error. CDR3 sequence (DNA): TGCAGTGCTAGATCCCTAGACCGGGACAGCTATAATTCACTCCTCCACCTC. Protein: CSARSLDRDSYNSLLHL. The chain joins TRBV20-1 to TRBJ1-6, with TRBD1 identical over 7 bases. The germline V gene encodes CDR1 DFQATT and CDR2 SNEGSKA (reference sequence). CDR3 size: 17 residues.